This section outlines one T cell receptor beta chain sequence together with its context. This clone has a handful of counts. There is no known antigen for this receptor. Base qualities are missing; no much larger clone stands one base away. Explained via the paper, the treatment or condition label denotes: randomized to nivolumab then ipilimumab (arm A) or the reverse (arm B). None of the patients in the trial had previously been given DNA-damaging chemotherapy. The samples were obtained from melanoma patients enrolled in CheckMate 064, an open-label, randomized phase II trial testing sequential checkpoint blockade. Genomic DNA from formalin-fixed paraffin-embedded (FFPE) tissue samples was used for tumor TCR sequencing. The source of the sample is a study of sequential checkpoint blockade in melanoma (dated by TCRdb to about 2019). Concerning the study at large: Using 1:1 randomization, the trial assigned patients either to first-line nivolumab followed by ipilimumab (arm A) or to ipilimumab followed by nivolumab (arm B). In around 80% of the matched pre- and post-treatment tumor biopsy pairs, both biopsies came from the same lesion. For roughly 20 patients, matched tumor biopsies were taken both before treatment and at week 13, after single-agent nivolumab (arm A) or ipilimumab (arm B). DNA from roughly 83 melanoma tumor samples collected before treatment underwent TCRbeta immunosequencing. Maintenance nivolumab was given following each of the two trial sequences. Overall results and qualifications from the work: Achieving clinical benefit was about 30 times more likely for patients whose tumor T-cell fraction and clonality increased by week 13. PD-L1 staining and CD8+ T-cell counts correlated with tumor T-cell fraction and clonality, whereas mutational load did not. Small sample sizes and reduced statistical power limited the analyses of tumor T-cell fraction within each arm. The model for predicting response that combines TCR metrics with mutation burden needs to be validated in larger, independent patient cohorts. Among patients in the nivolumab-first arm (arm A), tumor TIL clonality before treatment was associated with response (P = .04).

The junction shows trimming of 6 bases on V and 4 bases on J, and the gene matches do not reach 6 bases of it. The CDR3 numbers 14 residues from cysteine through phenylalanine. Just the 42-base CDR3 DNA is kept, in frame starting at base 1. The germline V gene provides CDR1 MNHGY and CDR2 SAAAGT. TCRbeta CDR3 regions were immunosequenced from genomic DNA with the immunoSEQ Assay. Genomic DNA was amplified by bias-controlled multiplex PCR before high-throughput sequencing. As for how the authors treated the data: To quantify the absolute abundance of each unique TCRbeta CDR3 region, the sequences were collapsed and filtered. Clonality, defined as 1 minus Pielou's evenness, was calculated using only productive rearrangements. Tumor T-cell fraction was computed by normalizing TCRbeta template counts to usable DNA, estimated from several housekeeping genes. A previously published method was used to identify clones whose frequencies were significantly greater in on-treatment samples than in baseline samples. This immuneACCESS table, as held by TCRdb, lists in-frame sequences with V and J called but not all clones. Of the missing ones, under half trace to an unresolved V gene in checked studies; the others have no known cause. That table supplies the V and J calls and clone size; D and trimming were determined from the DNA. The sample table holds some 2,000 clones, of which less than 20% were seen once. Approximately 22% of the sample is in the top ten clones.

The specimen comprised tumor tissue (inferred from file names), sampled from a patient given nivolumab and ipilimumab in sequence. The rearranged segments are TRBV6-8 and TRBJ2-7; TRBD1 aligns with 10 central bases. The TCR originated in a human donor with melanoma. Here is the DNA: TGTGCCAGCAGGCCCCCGGGACAGGGGTACGAGCAGTACTTC. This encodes CASRPPGQGYEQYF.